These 2 T cell receptor beta chains were all obtained from the same sample, sequenced in a study of OX40 agonist ivuxolimab in advanced cancers. TCRdb keeps only in-frame clones here, not all; method: immunoSEQ multiplex PCR. The repertoire holds about 68,000 clones, with around 84% as singletons. Sample: CD4+ or CD8+ T cells sorted from blood, taken in a trial of the OX40 agonist ivuxolimab. These receptor sequences come from an adult with an advanced solid tumor such as melanoma, head and neck, liver or kidney cancer.

The chain combines TRBV5-1 with TRBJ2-5; 9 bases are shared with TRBD1. In germline, CDR1 is SGHRS, CDR2 YFSETQ. With 4 bases clipped from V and 4 bases from J, the junction kept 8 bases outside the gene matches. This CDR3 contains 15 residues. In DNA, the CDR3 is TGCGCCAGCAGCGCCACAGGGGGCCAGGGAGAGACCCAGTACTTC. It yields the protein CASSATGGQGETQYF.

The chain recombines TRBV27 with TRBJ2-1; TRBD1 agrees at 8 bases. The J segment lost 2 bases and the V segment lost 6 bases, leaving 3 bases of the junction unmatched. Germline loops: CDR1 MNHEY, CDR2 SMNVEV (reference sequence). This CDR3 region has 14 residues. The CDR3 spells CASSPGQAYNEQFF. In DNA form, the CDR3 reads TGTGCCAGCAGCCCGGGACAGGCCTACAATGAGCAGTTCTTC.